A single sample is the source of the 22 T cell receptor beta chains below, sequenced in a study of identical twins. TCRdb analysed the 5' RACE reads with MiXCR anew, one entry per CDR3 protein. In the table there are about 550,000 distinct CDR3 sequences, more than 20% of which are singletons. A further study also used this sample, focusing on yellow fever vaccine responses in identical twins.

The specimen sequenced was CD4+ T cells sorted from blood. These receptor sequences come from a woman between 18 and 29 years old in good health.

The chain recombines TRBV10-2 with TRBJ1-1, with a tentative D call TRBD1 (6 bases). The germline V gene encodes CDR1 WSHSY and CDR2 SAAADI. V lost 7 bases and J 1 base, leaving 13 bases between the germline ends. The CDR3 extends over 14 amino acids. The DNA of the CDR3 is TGCGCCAGCACCGGGGGGGCTTCGAACACTGAAGCTTTCTTT. It is translated as CASTGGASNTEAFF.

The chain joins TRBV5-1 to TRBJ1-3, with 9 bases matching TRBD1. The V gene's germline CDR1 is SGHRS and CDR2 YFSETQ. This CDR3 is 16 amino acids long. The V and J ends lost 0 bases and 2 bases, in that order; junction bases with no gene match: 3. Here the CDR3 reads CASSLGDRATGNTIYF. Here the CDR3 DNA reads TGCGCCAGCAGCTTGGGGGACAGGGCCACTGGAAACACCATATATTTT.

The chain recombines TRBV11-2 with TRBJ1-1, with TRBD1 matching 7 bases. The CDR3 has 17 amino acids. The V gene end was trimmed by 8 bases and the J gene end by 1 base; junction bases not matched to a gene: 16. Germline V lookup: CDR1 SGHAT, CDR2 FQNNGV. The CDR3 here is CASRSVKQGRENTEAFF. The CDR3 DNA sequence: TGTGCCAGCCGGTCGGTAAAACAGGGGCGGGAGAACACTGAAGCTTTCTTT.

The V call is TRBV20-1, the J call TRBJ2-7; the match to TRBD2 covers 16 bases. Trimming at V came to 3 bases and at J to 2 bases, leaving 1 base not matched to a gene. There are 15 residues in the CDR3. The germline V gene has CDR1 DFQATT and CDR2 SNEGSKA (reference sequence). CDR3 bases: TGCAGTGCTAGGGGACTAGCGGGAGGGCCCTACGAGCAGTACTTC. Translated, it gives CSARGLAGGPYEQYF.

Notes on this clonotype: Being one base from a much bigger clone, this may be a read error. The J gene is TRBJ1-3, the V gene TRBV7-9; no definite D call. The CDR3 runs 15 residues. Trimming shortened V by 3 bases and J by 0 bases, and 9 bases separated the two germline ends. The germline V gene encodes CDR1 SEHNR and CDR2 FQNEAQ (reference sequence). This chain's CDR3 is CASSFGGGSGNTIYF. CDR3 bases: TGTGCCAGCAGCTTTGGAGGAGGCTCTGGAAACACCATATATTTT. Filled out from reference TRBV7-9 and TRBJ1-3, the complete variable domain reads DTGVSQNPRHKITKRGQNVTFRCDPISEHNRLYWYRQTLGQGPEFLTYFQNEAQLEKSRLLSDRFSAERPKGSFSTLEIQRTEQGDSAMYLCASSFGGGSGNTIYFGEGSWLTVV.

The gene calls are TRBV20-1 and TRBJ1-1; no firm D call. The CDR3 has 14 amino acids. Germline lookup yields CDR1 DFQATT and CDR2 SNEGSKA (reference sequence). The ends were cut back, 6 bases at V and 7 bases at J, with 21 bases in the middle. The CDR3 sequence: CSAYSQKGGNEAFF. The DNA of the CDR3 is TGCAGTGCCTATAGCCAAAAGGGAGGCAATGAAGCTTTCTTT.

This clonotype was seen more than once but under ten times. V usage is TRBV20-1 and J usage is TRBJ2-7, with a weak D call TRBD2 (5 bases). CDR1 is DFQATT, CDR2 SNEGSKA, per germline (reference sequence). There are 13 residues in the CDR3. The V end lost 6 bases, the J end lost 2 bases, and 14 bases lay between the germline ends. CDR3 DNA: TGCAGTGCCCCTGGCGAGGGAACCTACGAGCAGTACTTC. Protein product: CSAPGEGTYEQYF.

This clonotype was counted between two and nine times. The chain couples TRBV19 to TRBJ1-1, with a weak D call TRBD1 (5 bases). The ends were cut back, 7 bases at V and 1 base at J, with 10 bases in the middle. This CDR3 comprises 13 residues. Germline V CDR1 and CDR2: LNHDA, SQIVND (reference sequence). For the CDR3, the DNA is TGTGCCAGTACAGGGCAACCGAACACTGAAGCTTTCTTT. Translated, it gives CASTGQPNTEAFF.

The chain is built from TRBV12-3 or TRBV12-4 and TRBJ1-2, with unresolved D. CDR3 length equals 14 residues. V dropped 2 bases and J dropped 3 bases, with 10 bases sitting between them. CDR3 coding DNA: TGTGCCAGCAGTTTAAGGGAAGTGGACTATGGCTACACCTTC. Protein sequence: CASSLREVDYGYTF.

This chain links TRBV27 with TRBJ1-1, with D unresolved. Trimming removed 4 bases at V and 2 bases at J, with 8 bases between. The CDR3 is 13 amino acids. Germline CDR1 MNHEY, CDR2 SMNVEV (reference sequence). The CDR3 bases are TGTGCCAGCAGTTGGGTGGGAAACACTGAAGCTTTCTTT. Translated, it gives CASSWVGNTEAFF.

The CDR3 DNA reads as TGTGCCAGCAGACGCTCAGGGGCTTATAATGAAAAACTGTTTTTT. Amino acids: CASRRSGAYNEKLFF. V usage is TRBV28 and J usage is TRBJ1-4; D possibly corresponds to TRBD1 (6 bases). The CDR3 has 15 amino acids. Germline-derived CDR1 and CDR2 are MDHEN and SYDVKM. Trimming cost V 6 bases and J 4 bases, with 15 bases left between them.

J is TRBJ1-6 and V is TRBV2, with D maybe TRBD1 (5 bases). This CDR3 comprises 13 residues. Germline CDR1 and CDR2: SNHLY and FYNNEI. The ends were cut back, 11 bases at V and 8 bases at J, with 16 bases in the middle. CDR3 sequence (DNA): TGTGCCGGGGCTCGGGACCTCGATTCACCCCTCCACTTT. Translated, it gives CAGARDLDSPLHF.

The chain carries TRBV27 and TRBJ2-7, with D unclear. Trimming removed 4 bases at V and 3 bases at J, with 10 bases between. Germline assignment: CDR1 MNHEY and CDR2 SMNVEV (reference sequence). CDR3 length equals 13 residues. CDR3 bases: TGTGCCAGCAGTTCGGCCCTAATCTACGAGCAGTACTTC. Its translation is CASSSALIYEQYF.

V gene TRBV3-1 combines with J gene TRBJ2-3; no firm D call. With 0 bases removed from V and 0 bases from J, the gap between germline ends came to 10 bases. Germline V gene lookup returns CDR1 LGHDT and CDR2 YNNKEL (reference sequence). The CDR3 totals 16 residues. CDR3 in DNA: TGTGCCAGCAGCCAAGATAAACTACTAAGCACAGATACGCAGTATTTT. Protein product: CASSQDKLLSTDTQYF.

The J gene is TRBJ2-2, the V gene TRBV5-1, with D unresolved. The V and J ends lost 2 bases and 3 bases respectively, with 11 bases between them. Germline V gives CDR1 SGHRS, CDR2 YFSETQ. The CDR3 sequence is 15 residues long. For the CDR3, the DNA is TGCGCCAGCAGCTTACTGCCGGACCACACCGGGGAGCTGTTTTTT. Its translation: CASSLLPDHTGELFF.

This clonotype has only a few counts. V gene TRBV6-5 combines with J gene TRBJ1-1; D is perhaps TRBD1 (5 bases). The V end lost 1 base, the J end lost 7 bases, and 13 bases lay between the germline ends. The CDR3 has 14 residues. Germline V gives CDR1 MNHEY, CDR2 SVGAGI. Written as DNA, the CDR3 is TGTGCCAGCAGTTACTTCGGGGGGAACGGTGAAGCTTTCTTT. It translates to CASSYFGGNGEAFF.

The chain combines TRBV20-1 with TRBJ2-3; TRBD2 agrees at 7 bases. The CDR3 has 15 residues. With V trimmed by 8 bases and J by 0 bases, 11 bases remained unmatched. Germline CDR1 is DFQATT and CDR2 is SNEGSKA (reference sequence). This CDR3 reads CSTHTPGGSTDTQYF. The CDR3 DNA is TGCAGTACGCACACCCCGGGGGGAAGCACAGATACGCAGTATTTT.

The chain employs TRBV3-1 and TRBJ2-1; the match to TRBD2 covers 8 bases. CDR3 length equals 17 residues. CDR1 and CDR2 from the germline V gene are LGHDT and YNNKEL (reference sequence). The V gene end was trimmed by 0 bases and the J gene end by 3 bases; junction bases not matched to a gene: 7. CDR3 residues: CASSQDLGRGVYNEQFF. The CDR3 nucleotides are TGTGCCAGCAGCCAAGATCTGGGGCGGGGGGTCTACAATGAGCAGTTCTTC.

V is TRBV18 and J is TRBJ2-7; D is possibly TRBD1 or TRBD2 (6 bases each). The CDR3 has 17 residues. Germline V gene data show CDR1 as KGHSH and CDR2 as LQKENI. The germline V and J ends were trimmed by 4 bases and 0 bases, with 19 bases remaining between them. The CDR3 coding sequence is TGTGCCAGCTCACAAAATTACAGGGACTGGAGCTCCTACGAGCAGTACGTC. Amino acid sequence: CASSQNYRDWSSYEQYV.

This clonotype appeared a few times. This chain connects TRBV20-1 to TRBJ2-1; 13 nucleotides agree with TRBD2. This CDR3 spans 14 amino acids. Germline V lookup: CDR1 DFQATT, CDR2 SNEGSKA (reference sequence). Losses at the gene ends were 6 bases for V and 8 bases for J; bases not matched to a gene: 7. Here the CDR3 DNA reads TGCAGTGCGAAGGGACTAGCGGGATACCATGAGCAGTTCTTC. The encoded protein is CSAKGLAGYHEQFF.

The V call is TRBV10-3, the J call TRBJ2-2, with a tentative D call TRBD1 (5 bases). This CDR3 contains 11 residues. CDR1 and CDR2 (germline): ENHRY, SYGVKD. V was pared by 10 bases and J by 6 bases, with 9 bases between. This CDR3 is CATREAGELFF. The CDR3 DNA reads as TGTGCCACCAGGGAAGCCGGGGAGCTGTTTTTT.

In its sample, this clonotype was seen a few times. The chain uses TRBV7-2 and TRBJ2-1; D not resolved. The ends were cut back, 1 base at V and 2 bases at J, with 12 bases in the middle. This CDR3 has 16 residues. CDR1 is SGHTA and CDR2 is FQGNSA in the germline V gene. CDR3 residues: CASSLGVHSPYNEQFF. The CDR3 nucleotides read TGTGCCAGCAGCTTAGGGGTCCATAGCCCCTACAATGAGCAGTTCTTC.